This entry lists 14 T cell receptor beta chains sequenced from one sample in a study of graft-versus-host responses after intestinal transplantation. Generated by immunoSEQ multiplex PCR, the TCRdb table keeps only in-frame clones and is missing some. The profile shows over 45,000 clones, roughly 90% of them singletons. The antigens of these receptors remain unknown. The material sequenced was unstimulated CD4+ T cells sorted from spleen or lymph node cells, taken before transplant. Every receptor here comes from a human donor who was the organ donor for an intestinal transplant.

This clone has a handful of counts. Other DNA sequences of this sample code for an identical CDR3. The CDR3 DNA follows: TGTGCCAGCAGTTTATCCGGCGGGAGGGGAGAGACCCAGTACTTC. Translating it yields CASSLSGGRGETQYF. The chain joins TRBV28 to TRBJ2-5, with TRBD2 identical over 9 bases. This CDR3 contains 15 residues. Germline V gene data show CDR1 as MDHEN and CDR2 as SYDVKM. J was trimmed by 4 bases and V by 1 base; bases with no gene match: 4.

The CDR3 spells CASSISRMNTEAFF. The CDR3 DNA is TGTGCCAGTAGTATCTCCCGTATGAACACTGAAGCTTTCTTT. The V and J genes are TRBV19 and TRBJ1-1; D call uncertain. V shed 3 bases and J shed 0 bases, with 8 bases lying between them. Germline CDR1 reads LNHDA; CDR2 reads SQIVND (reference sequence). The CDR3 length is 14 residues.

The chain combines TRBV5-4 with TRBJ2-7; 10 bases agree with TRBD2. V shed 1 base and J 3 bases; nucleotides not matched to a gene: 7. CDR3 size: 16 residues. Per the germline V gene, CDR1 is SGHNT and CDR2 is YYREEE (reference sequence). The CDR3 sequence: CASSLSPSGSSYEQYF. The CDR3 region has the DNA TGTGCCAGCAGCTTGAGCCCTAGCGGGAGTAGCTACGAGCAGTACTTC. Full variable domain (outside the CDR3, taken from reference TRBV5-4 and TRBJ2-7): ETGVTQSPTHLIKTRGQQVTLRCSSQSGHNTVSWYQQALGQGPQFIFQYYREEENGRGNFPPRFSGLQFPNYSSELNVNALELDDSALYLCASSLSPSGSSYEQYFGPGTRLTVT.

A few counts support this clone. The chain combines TRBV5-4 with TRBJ2-3; D might be TRBD1 (6 bases). CDR3 length equals 15 residues. Trimming shortened V by 4 bases and J by 6 bases, and 18 bases separated the two germline ends. Germline assignment: CDR1 SGHNT and CDR2 YYREEE (reference sequence). CDR3: CASSLGRGEADTQYF. CDR3 DNA sequence: TGTGCCAGCAGCCTCGGCAGGGGAGAGGCGGATACGCAGTATTTT.

This chain links TRBV5-4 with TRBJ2-1; D is undetermined. Trimming pared 3 bases from V and 8 bases from J, leaving 6 bases between. CDR1 is SGHNT and CDR2 is YYREEE in the germline V gene (reference sequence). The CDR3 has 11 residues. The CDR3 bases are TGTGCCAGCAGCTCCTCCGATGAGCAGTTCTTC. It is translated as CASSSSDEQFF.

This chain connects TRBV20-1 to TRBJ2-7; no definite D call. In germline, CDR1 is DFQATT, CDR2 SNEGSKA (reference sequence). The CDR3 spans 11 residues. V gave up 5 bases and J gave up 2 bases, with 7 bases separating them. CDR3: CSAESAYEQYF. The CDR3 DNA reads as TGCAGTGCTGAAAGCGCCTACGAGCAGTACTTC.

The chain carries TRBV28 and TRBJ2-6; TRBD1 might be the D (6 bases). V was shortened by 3 bases and J by 2 bases, with 8 bases between the two germline ends. The CDR3 extends over 15 amino acids. Per the germline V gene, CDR1 is MDHEN and CDR2 is SYDVKM. CDR3 amino acids: CASSFGGTGANVLTF. Here the CDR3 DNA reads TGTGCCAGCAGTTTTGGGGGCACTGGGGCCAACGTCCTGACTTTC.

This chain connects TRBV2 to TRBJ1-6; 9 positions agree with TRBD1. The CDR3 is 16 amino acids. Germline trimming cut 4 bases from V and 4 bases from J; bases unmatched to any gene: 5. CDR1 is SNHLY and CDR2 is FYNNEI in the germline V gene. CDR3 loop: CASSGGQGKYNSPLHF. Written as DNA, the CDR3 is TGTGCCAGCAGTGGGGGACAGGGAAAATATAATTCACCCCTCCACTTT.

This chain connects TRBV11-2 to TRBJ2-7; 7 nucleotides line up with TRBD2. This CDR3 comprises 13 residues. Germline assignment: CDR1 SGHAT and CDR2 FQNNGV. With V trimmed by 5 bases and J by 4 bases, 5 bases remained unmatched. CDR3: CASSPPGRYEQYF. In nucleotides, the CDR3 is TGTGCCAGCAGCCCCCCCGGGAGGTACGAGCAGTACTTC.

The rearrangement joins TRBV6-6 to TRBJ1-2, with D perhaps TRBD1 (6 bases). This CDR3 has 14 residues. V was pared by 4 bases and J by 2 bases, with 11 bases between. Per germline, CDR1 MNHNY and CDR2 SVGAGI (reference sequence). CDR3 protein: CASSSGQMNYGYTF. CDR3 DNA sequence: TGTGCCAGCAGTTCAGGACAGATGAACTATGGCTACACCTTC.

This clone was seen only once. The gene calls are TRBV20-1 and TRBJ2-1; D not certain. CDR1 DFQATT and CDR2 SNEGSKA come from the germline V gene (reference sequence). Trimming left V 1 base short and J 10 bases short, with 5 bases between. There are 10 residues in the CDR3. Here the CDR3 reads CSARAEEQFF. CDR3 nucleotide sequence: TGCAGTGCTAGAGCGGAGGAGCAGTTCTTC.

The V gene is TRBV4-1, the J gene TRBJ2-1, with 10 bases identical to TRBD2. There are 15 residues in the CDR3. Germline CDR1 reads MGHRA; CDR2 reads YSYEKL. V was clipped by 4 bases and J by 3 bases; unmatched bases: 3. CDR3 bases: TGCGCCAGCAGCCTAGGACTAGCGGTCTACAATGAGCAGTTCTTC. Amino acid sequence: CASSLGLAVYNEQFF.

Written as DNA, the CDR3 is TGTGCCACCAGCGCCTCGTCGGGGAGGGGGGGCTACGAGCAGTACTTC. Protein sequence: CATSASSGRGGYEQYF. The chain employs TRBV15 and TRBJ2-7, with D maybe TRBD2 (7 bases). Deletions cut 5 bases from V and 3 bases from J, with 20 bases between. Germline V CDR1 and CDR2: LNHNV, YYDKDF (reference sequence). This CDR3 contains 16 residues.

In DNA, the CDR3 is TGTGCCAGCAAGGGGGCCTCCTACGAGCAGTACTTC. Amino acids: CASKGASYEQYF. The chain uses TRBV2 and TRBJ2-7; 7 positions match TRBD1. Looked up from germline, CDR1 is SNHLY and CDR2 is FYNNEI. V was clipped by 7 bases and J by 0 bases; unmatched bases: 0. The CDR3 is 12 residues long.